One and the same sample provided the 13 T cell receptor beta chains below, sequenced in a study of blood T cells in healthy people across ages. Sample-barcoded 5' priming and a J-beta primer mix drove a second PCR of 7 to 11 cycles. TCRdb fed the 5' RACE reads into MiXCR, producing one record per CDR3 protein. The sample records 600,000 to 650,000 distinct CDR3 sequences, under 70% being singletons. The sample was blood. These receptors all come from a man aged 55 to 70 in good health.

This rearrangement joins TRBV12-3 or TRBV12-4 to TRBJ1-1; tentative D call: TRBD1 (6 bases). The CDR3 consists of 14 residues. Deletions cut 7 bases from V and 4 bases from J, with 16 bases between. CDR3 sequence reads: CASIVGGSSTEAFF. Written as DNA, the CDR3 is TGTGCCAGCATCGTTGGGGGCTCGAGCACTGAAGCTTTCTTT.

This clonotype was counted a few times. The V and J genes are TRBV18 and TRBJ1-2; no clear D gene. Germline V CDR1 and CDR2: KGHSH, LQKENI. This CDR3 spans 12 amino acids. Trimming took off 6 bases at V and 11 bases at J, with 16 bases between the two ends. The CDR3 here is CASSAVLRDYTF. The CDR3 nucleotides are TGTGCCAGCTCGGCCGTCCTGAGGGATTACACCTTC.

The V and J genes are TRBV6-5 and TRBJ2-7; possibly TRBD1 for D (5 bases). The closer fit of TRBJ2-5 to the DNA end suggests the J call may be wrong. Germline CDR1 MNHEY, CDR2 SVGAGI. CDR3 length: 14 residues. CDR3 in amino acids: CASSQGKGQETQYF. The CDR3 DNA follows: TGTGCCAGCAGCCAAGGAAAGGGGCAAGAGACCCAGTACTTC.

The V call is TRBV9, the J call TRBJ2-7; no clear D. Per germline, CDR1 SGDLS and CDR2 YYNGEE. Trimming pared 0 bases from V and 1 base from J, leaving 8 bases between. This CDR3 has 14 residues. The CDR3 sequence: CASSVEMGSYEQYF. The CDR3 DNA follows: TGTGCCAGCAGCGTAGAGATGGGGTCCTACGAGCAGTACTTC.

This clonotype appeared once. Written as DNA, the CDR3 is TGTGCCAGCAGTAGCACTCGGACCCCCGGAGGTCAGCCCCAGCATTTT. Translating gives CASSSTRTPGGQPQHF. This chain joins TRBV27 and TRBJ1-5; D is ambiguous. Trimming removed 5 bases from V and 6 bases from J, with 20 bases in between. The CDR3 sequence is 16 residues long. CDR1 MNHEY and CDR2 SMNVEV come from the germline V gene (reference sequence).

This clonotype was seen more than once but under ten times. The chain joins TRBV20-1 to TRBJ1-4, with a tentative D call TRBD1 (5 bases). The CDR3 covers 15 residues. CDR1 is DFQATT, CDR2 SNEGSKA, per germline (reference sequence). V lost 6 bases, J lost 0 bases, and 14 bases lay in between. The CDR3 DNA sequence: TGCAGTGCGACACGGCTCAGGGCAACTAATGAAAAACTGTTTTTT. This translates into CSATRLRATNEKLFF.

The genes are TRBV5-1 and TRBJ2-5; the D gene could be TRBD1 or TRBD2 (5 bases each). V lost 0 bases, J lost 6 bases, and 15 bases lay in between. Germline CDR1 and CDR2: SGHRS and YFSETQ. This CDR3 spans 15 amino acids. DNA for the CDR3: TGCGCCAGCAGCTTGGGGGACGAAGGGAGTCAGACCCAGTACTTC. It encodes CASSLGDEGSQTQYF.

This clonotype has only a few counts. This rearrangement joins TRBV12-3 or TRBV12-4 to TRBJ2-5, with 10 bases aligning to TRBD1. The tail of the sequence fits TRBJ2-7 better, so the J call may be wrong. CDR3 size: 14 residues. The CDR3 DNA sequence: TGTGCCAGCAGTTTGACAGGGGGCAGATACGAGCAGTACTTC. Protein sequence: CASSLTGGRYEQYF.

The chain links TRBV27 to TRBJ2-1; TRBD2 matches at 14 bases. The junction had 13 bases not matched to a gene; V was cut back by 6 bases and J by 0 bases. This CDR3 is built from 20 residues. From germline, CDR1 is MNHEY and CDR2 SMNVEV (reference sequence). CDR3 DNA sequence: TGTGCCAGCAGCCCCACCGGACTAGCGGGGGGCGGGAGCTCCTACAATGAGCAGTTCTTC. Its translation is CASSPTGLAGGGSSYNEQFF.

A note on this clonotype: A junction end diverges from the germline sequence, so it may reflect a read error. This rearrangement joins TRBV19 to TRBJ1-1, with D unclear. The CDR3 length is 13 residues. Per germline, CDR1 LNHDA and CDR2 SQIVND (reference sequence). The CDR3 region is CASRIDRNTEAFF. The CDR3 DNA reads TGTGCCAGTAGAATAGACCGGAACACTGAAGCTTTCTTT.

The chain carries TRBV6-5 and TRBJ2-7; 11 nucleotides agree with TRBD2. TRBJ2-5 matches the DNA end more closely, so the J call is doubtful. The CDR3 contains 14 residues. CDR1 and CDR2 from the germline V gene are MNHEY and SVGAGI. CDR3 sequence reads: CASSYGLAGETQYF. CDR3 bases: TGTGCCAGCAGTTATGGACTAGCGGGTGAGACCCAGTACTTC.

This clonotype was detected only a few times. This chain uses TRBV29-1 with TRBJ1-2, with 11 positions matching TRBD1. This CDR3 is built from 13 residues. J lost 6 bases, V lost 5 bases, and 5 bases had no gene match. Germline lookup yields CDR1 SQVTM and CDR2 ANQGSEA. The CDR3 sequence is CSVLGQGADGYTF. The CDR3, as DNA: TGCAGCGTTCTTGGACAGGGGGCTGATGGCTACACCTTC.

This clonotype turned up a few times. V and J are TRBV27 and TRBJ1-6; D call uncertain. CDR1 and CDR2 from the germline V gene are MNHEY and SMNVEV (reference sequence). The CDR3 is made up of 14 amino acids. Trimming shortened V by 2 bases and J by 10 bases, and 12 bases separated the two germline ends. The DNA for the CDR3 is TGTGCCAGCAGTTTAACGGGGAACGCGTCACCCCTCCACTTT. It is translated as CASSLTGNASPLHF.